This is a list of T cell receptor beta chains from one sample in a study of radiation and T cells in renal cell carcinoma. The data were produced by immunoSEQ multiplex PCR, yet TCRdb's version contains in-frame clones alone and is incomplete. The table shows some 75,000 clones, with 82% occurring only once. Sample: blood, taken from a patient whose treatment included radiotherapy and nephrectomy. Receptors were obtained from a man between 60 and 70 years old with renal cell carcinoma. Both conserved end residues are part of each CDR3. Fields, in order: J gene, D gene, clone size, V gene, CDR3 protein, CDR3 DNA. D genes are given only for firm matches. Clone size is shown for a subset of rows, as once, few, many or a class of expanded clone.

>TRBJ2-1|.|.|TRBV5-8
CASSLSINEQFF
TGTGCCAGCAGCTTGTCCATCAATGAGCAGTTCTTC
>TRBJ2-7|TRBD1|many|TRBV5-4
CASSRQGISYEQYF
TGTGCCAGCAGCCGACAGGGCATCTCCTACGAGCAGTACTTC
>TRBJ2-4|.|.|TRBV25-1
CASSESERKKNIQYF
TGTGCCAGCAGTGAATCTGAGCGGAAGAAAAACATTCAGTACTTC
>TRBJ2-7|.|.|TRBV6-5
CAGSRVRVGGEQYF
TGTGCCGGCAGTAGGGTGAGAGTTGGCGGCGAGCAGTACTTC
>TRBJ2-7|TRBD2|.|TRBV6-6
CASSYREGYEQYF
TGTGCCAGCAGTTACAGGGAGGGCTACGAGCAGTACTTC
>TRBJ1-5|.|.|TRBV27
CASSFKAALGNQPQHF
TGTGCCAGCAGTTTTAAGGCAGCCTTGGGCAATCAGCCCCAGCATTTT
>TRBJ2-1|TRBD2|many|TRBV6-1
CASSEAGLAGEWGDEQFF
TGTGCCAGCAGTGAAGCGGGACTAGCGGGAGAGTGGGGGGATGAGCAGTTCTTC
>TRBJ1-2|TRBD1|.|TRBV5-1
CASSKGTGGLSYTF
TGCGCCAGCAGCAAGGGGACAGGGGGCCTGAGCTACACCTTC
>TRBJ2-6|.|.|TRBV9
CASSVVGRLGAGNVLTF
TGTGCCAGCAGCGTAGTAGGGCGGTTAGGGGCCGGCAACGTCCTGACTTTC
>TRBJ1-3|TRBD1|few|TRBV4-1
CASSRQGGNTIYF
TGCGCCAGCAGTCGGCAGGGGGGCAACACCATATATTTT
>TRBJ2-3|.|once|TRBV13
CASSPGQGAQYF
TGTGCCAGCAGCCCGGGGCAGGGAGCGCAGTATTTT
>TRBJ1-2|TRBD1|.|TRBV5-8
CASIPVPGGRTNYGYTF
TGTGCCAGCATCCCAGTGCCAGGGGGAAGAACTAACTATGGCTACACCTTC
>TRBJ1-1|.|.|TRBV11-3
CASSFDSHTEAFF
TGTGCCAGCAGCTTTGACAGTCACACTGAAGCTTTCTTT
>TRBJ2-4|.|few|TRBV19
CASAPAAGWAAKNIQYF
TGTGCCAGTGCCCCGGCGGCAGGGTGGGCGGCCAAAAACATTCAGTACTTC
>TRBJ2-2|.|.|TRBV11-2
CASSLLRTGELFF
TGTGCCAGCAGCTTACTGCGGACCGGGGAGCTGTTTTTT
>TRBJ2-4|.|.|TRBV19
CASRGVTPKNIQYF
TGTGCCAGTAGGGGGGTCACCCCAAAAAACATTCAGTACTTC
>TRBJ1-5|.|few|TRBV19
CASRDAHNQPQHF
TGTGCCAGCCGGGACGCCCACAATCAGCCCCAGCATTTT
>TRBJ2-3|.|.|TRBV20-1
CSATSDTQYF
TGCAGTGCCACCTCAGATACGCAGTATTTT
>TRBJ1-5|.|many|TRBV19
CASSFLPSNQPQHF
TGTGCCAGTAGCTTTCTCCCTAGCAATCAGCCCCAGCATTTT
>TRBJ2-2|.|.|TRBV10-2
CASRGLAYGELFF
TGCGCCAGCAGGGGTTTAGCGTACGGGGAGCTGTTTTTT
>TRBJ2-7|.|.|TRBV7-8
CATGGPRLYEQYF
TGTGCCACCGGGGGGCCTCGTCTCTACGAGCAGTACTTC
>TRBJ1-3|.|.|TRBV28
CASSSRVRTGNTIYF
TGTGCCAGCAGTTCCAGGGTACGTACTGGAAACACCATATATTTT
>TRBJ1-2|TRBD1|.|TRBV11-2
CASGRNRGRDLYGYTF
TGTGCCAGCGGCCGCAACAGGGGGCGCGACTTATATGGCTACACCTTC